These 28 T cell receptor beta chains were sequenced from one sample in a study of CD8+ T cells in alopecia areata. Noted treatment: oral pan-JAK inhibitor, 5-10 mg twice daily. cDNA prepared by RNA extraction and subsequent reverse transcription served as the template for sequencing. Using immunoSEQ multiplex PCR, the repertoire was profiled, and TCRdb retains in-frame clones only, with some absent. Here the sample spans approximately 150,000 clones, about 86% being singletons. The sequencing here drew on CD8+ T cells sorted from blood, taken at week 4, from a patient treated with tofacitinib. The receptor set was obtained from a human donor with alopecia areata.

The chain combines TRBV29-1 with TRBJ2-1; weak D call: TRBD2 (6 bases). Between the trimmed V and J ends, which lost 7 bases and 1 base, there was a span of 14 bases. Germline V lookup: CDR1 SQVTM, CDR2 ANQGSEA. The CDR3 is 14 amino acids. CDR3 protein: CSALRGGSYNEQFF. Written as DNA, the CDR3 is TGCAGCGCACTGCGGGGCGGATCCTACAATGAGCAGTTCTTC.

The CDR3 loop is CAWSAGTDNEQFF. In nucleotides, the CDR3 is TGTGCCTGGAGTGCCGGGACAGACAATGAGCAGTTCTTC. The chain joins TRBV30 to TRBJ2-1; 7 bases line up with TRBD1. CDR1 and CDR2 (germline): GTSNPN, SVGIG (reference sequence). V trimming: 1 base; J trimming: 5 bases; junction bases outside the gene matches: 2. CDR3 size: 13 residues. The whole variable domain, filled in from reference TRBV30 and TRBJ2-1, reads SQTIHQWPATLVQPVGSPLSLECTVEGTSNPNLYWYRQAAGRGLQLLFYSVGIGQISSEVPQNLSASRPQDRQFILSSKKLLLSDSGFYLCAWSAGTDNEQFFGPGTRLTVL.

V gene TRBV27 combines with J gene TRBJ1-1, with TRBD1 identical over 8 bases. V lost 0 bases and J lost 4; bases outside the gene matches: 1. The V gene's germline CDR1 is MNHEY and CDR2 SMNVEV (reference sequence). The CDR3 consists of 14 residues. The CDR3 DNA sequence: TGTGCCAGCAGTTTATCACAGGGGGGCACTGAAGCTTTCTTT. It translates to CASSLSQGGTEAFF.

This sequence joins TRBV7-9 and TRBJ2-1; tentative D call: TRBD1 (5 bases). Germline CDR1 SEHNR, CDR2 FQNEAQ (reference sequence). Trimming took 3 bases from V and 4 from J, leaving 10 bases between them. The CDR3 sequence is 14 residues long. The CDR3 DNA reads TGTGCCAGCAGCTTGGAGACAGTTTACAATGAGCAGTTCTTC. Its protein is CASSLETVYNEQFF. The full variable domain, with the rest looked up from reference TRBV7-9 and TRBJ2-1, is DTGVSQNPRHKITKRGQNVTFRCDPISEHNRLYWYRQTLGQGPEFLTYFQNEAQLEKSRLLSDRFSAERPKGSFSTLEIQRTEQGDSAMYLCASSLETVYNEQFFGPGTRLTVL.

The CDR3 protein is CASSPDGGDYQPQHF. The CDR3 DNA reads as TGTGCCAGCAGCCCAGATGGGGGGGACTATCAGCCCCAGCATTTT. This rearrangement joins TRBV7-2 to TRBJ1-5; maybe TRBD1 (5 bases). CDR1 SGHTA and CDR2 FQGNSA come from the germline V gene. CDR3 length: 15 residues. Trimming shortened V by 5 bases and J by 5 bases, and 16 bases separated the two germline ends.

The chain has TRBV6-5 and TRBJ2-7; D is possibly TRBD2 (5 bases). This CDR3 spans 12 amino acids. CDR1 and CDR2 from the germline V gene are MNHEY and SVGAGI. V lost 4 bases and J 7 bases, leaving 11 bases between the germline ends. This chain's CDR3 is CASSSGPGEQYF. The CDR3 nucleotides read TGTGCCAGCAGTTCAGGCCCGGGGGAGCAGTACTTC.

V is TRBV19 and J is TRBJ2-1; D is possibly TRBD2 (5 bases). The germline V gene encodes CDR1 LNHDA and CDR2 SQIVND (reference sequence). The CDR3 loop spans 12 amino acids. V was shortened by 7 bases and J by 4 bases, with 8 bases between the two germline ends. The CDR3 DNA reads TGTGCCAGTATTGGGAGTTACAATGAGCAGTTCTTC. Translated, it gives CASIGSYNEQFF.

The chain couples TRBV4-1 to TRBJ2-5; no definite D call. Trimming stripped 0 bases from V and 5 bases from J, with 10 bases between. The CDR3 sequence is 14 residues long. Germline loops: CDR1 MGHRA, CDR2 YSYEKL. The CDR3 spells CASSQESARETQYF. The CDR3 nucleotides read TGCGCCAGCAGCCAAGAGTCAGCCCGGGAGACCCAGTACTTC.

The gene calls are TRBV7-9 and TRBJ2-7; D may match TRBD1 or TRBD2 (6 bases each). This CDR3 is built from 14 residues. V lost 7 bases and J 9 bases, leaving 22 bases between the germline ends. The germline gives CDR1 SEHNR, CDR2 FQNEAQ (reference sequence). CDR3 region: CASIGRGQTTPQYF. DNA of the CDR3: TGTGCCAGCATCGGACGGGGGCAGACAACCCCGCAGTACTTC.

The V call is TRBV29-1, the J call TRBJ2-1, with 10 bases matching TRBD2. V lost 0 bases and J lost 0; bases outside the gene matches: 5. Germline CDR1 is SQVTM and CDR2 is ANQGSEA. The CDR3 runs to 17 residues. CDR3 protein: CSVEDLASGSSYNEQFF. The CDR3 DNA reads TGCAGCGTTGAAGATCTAGCTAGCGGGAGCTCCTACAATGAGCAGTTCTTC.

The chain couples TRBV7-2 to TRBJ2-1; 8 bases fit TRBD2. V lost 4 bases, J lost 3 bases, and 8 bases stayed unmatched. CDR3 length: 16 amino acids. Germline V gene lookup returns CDR1 SGHTA and CDR2 FQGNSA. The CDR3 DNA follows: TGTGCCAGCAGCTCACCGGGACTAGATGTCTACAATGAGCAGTTCTTC. As protein: CASSSPGLDVYNEQFF.

This clone was seen a single time. The chain has TRBV7-9 and TRBJ2-7; D possibly corresponds to TRBD1 (5 bases). This CDR3 region has 16 residues. Trimming pared 9 bases from V and 0 bases from J, leaving 21 bases between. Looked up from germline, CDR1 is SEHNR and CDR2 is FQNEAQ (reference sequence). The CDR3 spells CARPETGRTTSYEQYF. The CDR3 nucleotides are TGTGCCAGACCAGAAACGGGCAGGACAACCTCCTACGAGCAGTACTTC.

The chain combines TRBV27 with TRBJ1-2; D gene ambiguous. The length of the CDR3 is 13 residues. The germline V gene has CDR1 MNHEY and CDR2 SMNVEV (reference sequence). The V and J ends lost 3 bases and 0 bases respectively, with 5 bases between them. The CDR3 region is CASSFTANYGYTF. The CDR3 bases are TGTGCCAGCAGTTTTACGGCTAACTATGGCTACACCTTC.

The rearrangement links TRBV28 to TRBJ2-1; TRBD1 matches at 9 bases. The CDR3 covers 14 residues. Germline lookup yields CDR1 MDHEN and CDR2 SYDVKM. V lost 10 bases, J lost 6 bases, and 10 bases stayed unmatched. The CDR3, as DNA: TGTGCCATCGCGAGCCGGGACAGGGTCAATGAGCAGTTCTTC. This encodes CAIASRDRVNEQFF.

J is TRBJ2-7 and V is TRBV29-1; no definite D call. The germline CDR1 and CDR2 sequences are SQVTM and ANQGSEA. V dropped 4 bases and J dropped 3 bases, with 13 bases sitting between them. The CDR3 is made up of 13 amino acids. CDR3 coding DNA: TGCAGCGTTGGCCTTCGCGGTTACTACGAGCAGTACTTC. Its protein is CSVGLRGYYEQYF.

The chain uses TRBV9 and TRBJ2-7; a weak D match, TRBD1 (6 bases). Germline V gives CDR1 SGDLS, CDR2 YYNGEE. V lost 3 bases, J lost 5 bases, and 21 bases lay in between. The CDR3 runs to 16 residues. CDR3 nucleotides: TGTGCCAGCAGCGATCGAGAGGACAGCTCCAAGGACGAGCAGTACTTC. It translates to CASSDREDSSKDEQYF.

V and J are TRBV29-1 and TRBJ2-1; tentative D call: TRBD1 (6 bases). Deletions cut 7 bases from V and 0 bases from J, with 10 bases between. This CDR3 has 13 residues. Germline CDR1 SQVTM, CDR2 ANQGSEA. The chain's CDR3 is CSARTASYNEQFF. For the CDR3, the DNA is TGCAGCGCGCGGACAGCCTCCTACAATGAGCAGTTCTTC.

The rearrangement joins TRBV30 to TRBJ1-1; 10 bases are a match to TRBD1. CDR1 GTSNPN and CDR2 SVGIG come from the germline V gene (reference sequence). The CDR3 extends over 18 amino acids. V dropped 0 bases and J dropped 3; count of bases not matched to a gene: 13. For the CDR3, the DNA is TGTGCCTGGAGTGTAGACCACGGGACAGGGGTTTCGGACACTGAAGCTTTCTTT. Encoded protein: CAWSVDHGTGVSDTEAFF.

The chain carries TRBV5-6 and TRBJ2-7; D remains unclear. The CDR3 loop spans 13 amino acids. Germline V gene sequence: CDR1 SGHDT, CDR2 YYEEEE. V was pared by 0 bases and J by 6 bases, with 10 bases between. CDR3 in amino acids: CASSLGSSSEQYF. The CDR3 coding sequence is TGTGCCAGCAGCTTGGGGTCCAGTTCCGAGCAGTACTTC.

The chain carries TRBV19 and TRBJ2-5; tentative D call: TRBD1 (6 bases). The germline V gene encodes CDR1 LNHDA and CDR2 SQIVND (reference sequence). The CDR3 consists of 11 residues. With 7 bases removed from V and 5 bases from J, the gap between germline ends came to 8 bases. The CDR3 nucleotides are TGTGCCAGTAAGGGGGTTGAGACCCAGTACTTC. Amino acids: CASKGVETQYF.

The chain links TRBV2 to TRBJ2-7, with TRBD1 as a possible D gene (5 bases). The CDR3 totals 16 residues. Germline V lookup: CDR1 SNHLY, CDR2 FYNNEI. V was pared by 2 bases and J by 2 bases, with 16 bases between. The CDR3: CASSEWVGERAYEQYF. The CDR3 DNA follows: TGTGCCAGCAGTGAATGGGTAGGGGAAAGGGCCTACGAGCAGTACTTC.

V is TRBV29-1 and J is TRBJ1-4, with no clear D. Germline lookup yields CDR1 SQVTM and CDR2 ANQGSEA. This CDR3 region has 14 residues. Trimming removed 2 bases at V and 8 bases at J, with 15 bases between. CDR3 nucleotide sequence: TGCAGCGTTGAAAGCGAGAACAGCCAGGAAAAACTGTTTTTT. Its protein is CSVESENSQEKLFF. Variable domain in full (rest from reference TRBV29-1 and TRBJ1-4): SAVISQKPSRDICQRGTSLTIQCQVDSQVTMMFWYRQQPGQSLTLIATANQGSEATYESGFVIDKFPISRPNLTFSTLTVSNMSPEDSSIYLCSVESENSQEKLFFGSGTQLSVL.

The chain carries TRBV9 and TRBJ2-1; 14 positions match TRBD2. The CDR3 is made up of 20 amino acids. V shed 0 bases, J shed 8 bases, and the junction held 16 bases outside the gene matches. Germline V gene sequence: CDR1 SGDLS, CDR2 YYNGEE. The CDR3 loop reads CASSVAKDWGLAGEVDEQFF. CDR3 in DNA: TGTGCCAGCAGCGTAGCTAAAGATTGGGGACTAGCGGGAGAAGTCGATGAGCAGTTCTTC.

The gene calls are TRBV11-3 and TRBJ2-1; the D is unclear. Germline V lookup: CDR1 SGHNT, CDR2 YENEEA. V dropped 2 bases and J dropped 4 bases, with 6 bases sitting between them. The length of the CDR3 is 13 residues. The CDR3 DNA sequence: TGTGCCAGCAGCTTAAGGGATTACAATGAGCAGTTCTTC. The encoded protein is CASSLRDYNEQFF.

The V call is TRBV30, the J call TRBJ2-1, with D maybe TRBD2 (6 bases). Germline V lookup: CDR1 GTSNPN, CDR2 SVGIG (reference sequence). The length of the CDR3 is 14 residues. Trimming stripped 5 bases from V and 8 bases from J, with 19 bases between. As DNA, the CDR3 is TGTGCCTGGGCCGGGACGGTCGGAGGGGATGAGCAGTTCTTC. This codes for CAWAGTVGGDEQFF.

The chain recombines TRBV7-9 with TRBJ2-1, with 10 positions matching TRBD2. V trimming: 5 bases; J trimming: 2 bases; junction bases outside the gene matches: 6. The CDR3 covers 16 residues. Germline CDR1 is SEHNR and CDR2 is FQNEAQ (reference sequence). The CDR3 DNA is TGTGCCAGCAGCCGGACTAGCGGCCCCCCCTACAATGAGCAGTTCTTC. Protein sequence: CASSRTSGPPYNEQFF. Full variable domain (outside the CDR3, taken from reference TRBV7-9 and TRBJ2-1): DTGVSQNPRHKITKRGQNVTFRCDPISEHNRLYWYRQTLGQGPEFLTYFQNEAQLEKSRLLSDRFSAERPKGSFSTLEIQRTEQGDSAMYLCASSRTSGPPYNEQFFGPGTRLTVL.

The chain combines TRBV7-9 with TRBJ2-7, with no clear D. V was trimmed by 2 bases and J by 3 bases, leaving 11 bases between them. The CDR3 consists of 14 residues. CDR1 and CDR2 from the germline V gene are SEHNR and FQNEAQ (reference sequence). CDR3 protein: CASSLPSPYYEQYF. CDR3 nucleotides: TGTGCCAGCAGCTTACCCTCCCCCTACTACGAGCAGTACTTC.

The chain is built from TRBV4-1 and TRBJ2-7, with TRBD2 matching over 9 bases. V shed 3 bases, J shed 4 bases, and the junction held 7 bases outside the gene matches. This CDR3 region has 15 residues. Germline CDR1 MGHRA, CDR2 YSYEKL. CDR3 nucleotide sequence: TGCGCCAGCAGCCACTCGACTAGCGGAGTTTACGAGCAGTACTTC. It specifies CASSHSTSGVYEQYF.